These T cell receptor beta chains were read from a single sample in a study of shared T cell receptors in the human thymus. Clones were sequenced by immunoSEQ multiplex PCR, and TCRdb holds only the in-frame ones, with some missing. The sample yields 55,000 to 80,000 clones, roughly 95% seen once. Input material: thymocytes. The receptors were gathered from a human donor. CDR3s include the opening cysteine and the closing phenylalanine or tryptophan. The D gene is left open where the match is weak. Size tells how often a clone was seen (once, few, many) or the class of an expanded clone, and some rows leave it out.

CASSGTGGDQPQHF TGTGCCAGCAGCGGGACAGGGGGCGATCAGCCCCAGCATTTT TRBJ1-5 14 TRBD1 . TRBV6-1
CASSLAAGDQPQHF TGTGCCAGCAGTTTAGCGGCAGGGGACCAGCCCCAGCATTTT TRBJ1-5 14 . . TRBV27
CASSYLSAGDNEQFF TGCGCCAGCAGCTACTTATCAGCGGGGGACAATGAGCAGTTCTTC TRBJ2-1 15 TRBD2 . TRBV5-1
CASSPRQGGRYGYTF TGTGCCAGCAGCCCCCGACAGGGAGGTCGTTATGGCTACACCTTC TRBJ1-2 15 TRBD1 . TRBV7-2
CASSPDSNYGYTF TGTGCCAGCTCACCAGACAGCAACTATGGCTACACCTTC TRBJ1-2 13 . . TRBV18
CASSVQGLNQPQHF TGTGCCAGCAGTGTACAGGGGCTGAATCAGCCCCAGCATTTT TRBJ1-5 14 TRBD1 . TRBV6-1
CASSPLLASGGAVSDTQYF TGCGCCAGCAGCCCCCTTCTTGCTAGCGGGGGGGCCGTTTCAGATACGCAGTATTTT TRBJ2-3 19 TRBD2 . TRBV4-3
CAWTDSRAQETQYF TGTGCCTGGACTGACAGCCGTGCACAAGAGACCCAGTACTTC TRBJ2-5 14 . . TRBV30
CASSPIDTQYF TGTGCCAGCAGCCCGATCGATACGCAGTATTTT TRBJ2-3 11 . . TRBV7-6
CASSVEGTEAFF TGTGCCAGCAGCGTAGAGGGGACTGAAGCTTTCTTT TRBJ1-1 12 . . TRBV9
CSARNYEQYF TGCAGTGCCCGAAACTACGAGCAGTACTTC TRBJ2-7 10 . . TRBV20-1
CASSQQGETQYF TGTGCCAGCAGCCAACAGGGAGAGACCCAGTACTTC TRBJ2-5 12 . once TRBV4-2
CASAPTPGQPLKYQPQHF TGTGCTAGTGCTCCAACTCCGGGACAACCGCTCAAGTATCAGCCCCAGCATTTT TRBJ1-5 18 . . TRBV12-5
CATRKGADSTEAFF TGTGCCACTCGGAAGGGGGCGGATAGCACTGAAGCTTTCTTT TRBJ1-1 14 TRBD1 . TRBV19